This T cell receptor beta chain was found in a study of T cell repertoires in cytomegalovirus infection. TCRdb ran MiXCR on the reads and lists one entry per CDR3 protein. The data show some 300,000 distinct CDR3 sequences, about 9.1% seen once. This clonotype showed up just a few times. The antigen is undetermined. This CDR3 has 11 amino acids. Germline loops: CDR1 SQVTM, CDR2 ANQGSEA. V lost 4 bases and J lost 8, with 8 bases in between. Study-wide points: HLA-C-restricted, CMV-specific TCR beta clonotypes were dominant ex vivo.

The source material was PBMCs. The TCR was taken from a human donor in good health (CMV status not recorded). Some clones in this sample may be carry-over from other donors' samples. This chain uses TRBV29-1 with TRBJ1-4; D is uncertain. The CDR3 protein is CSVVTWEKLFF. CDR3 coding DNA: TGCAGCGTTGTGACATGGGAAAAACTGTTTTTT.